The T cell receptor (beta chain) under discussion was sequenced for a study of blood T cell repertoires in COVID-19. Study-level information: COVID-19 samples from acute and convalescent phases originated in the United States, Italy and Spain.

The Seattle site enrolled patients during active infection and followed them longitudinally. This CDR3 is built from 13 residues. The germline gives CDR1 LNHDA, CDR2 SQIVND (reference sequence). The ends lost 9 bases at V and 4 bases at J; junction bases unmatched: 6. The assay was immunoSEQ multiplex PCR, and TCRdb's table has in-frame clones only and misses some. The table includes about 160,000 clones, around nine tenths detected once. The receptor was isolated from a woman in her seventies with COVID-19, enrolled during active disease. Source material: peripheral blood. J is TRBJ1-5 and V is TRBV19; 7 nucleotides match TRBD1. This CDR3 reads CASTGTANQPQHF. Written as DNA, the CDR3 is TGTGCCAGCACCGGGACAGCGAATCAGCCCCAGCATTTT.